This T cell receptor (beta chain) is from a study of T cell responses to AZD1222 COVID-19 vaccine. Comments on this clone: As yet, its antigen is unknown. The sample has other DNA sequences that encode this CDR3 too.

Data came from immunoSEQ multiplex PCR; TCRdb stores just in-frame clones and leaves some out. The sample has 95,000 to 150,000 clones; approximately 92% are singletons. Study-level results: Vaccination with two AZD1222 doses was followed by a rise in Spike-specific TCR breadth and depth. Donors, mostly white British, included more females; clonal diversity was possibly underestimated. Regions 160-218 and 743-854 held dominance among vaccine-associated CD4 TCRs, which spanned spike. Reportedly, close to half of spike-specific TCRs are directed against unmutated variant regions.

V was shortened by 2 bases and J by 0 bases, with 8 bases between the two germline ends. Per germline, CDR1 SGDLS and CDR2 YYNGEE. The CDR3 runs 15 residues. Sample: peripheral blood, taken 28 days after the second AZD1222 dose. The receptor comes from an adult who received the AZD1222 COVID-19 vaccine. The chain combines TRBV9 with TRBJ1-4; no clear D gene. This CDR3 is CASSVGESTNEKLFF. The CDR3 DNA sequence: TGTGCCAGCAGCGTGGGAGAGTCAACTAATGAAAAACTGTTTTTT.